This TCR beta chain was identified in a study of cytomegalovirus exposure and HLA in healthy donors. Study results and caveats: There were around 160 TCR beta chains listed as cytomegalovirus-associated.

Method: immunoSEQ multiplex PCR; TCRdb's copy keeps in-frame clones and lacks some. The table lists roughly 300,000 clones, roughly 90% of them singletons, with about 0.9% in the top ten. Concerning this clone: The target antigen is unknown.

The receptor comes from a woman aged 18-29 years in good health and CMV-seronegative. Sequences were obtained from PBMCs.

CDR3 nucleotides: TGCGCCAGCAGCCCGGTGGGCGGGGTGCGGGGGAACTCCTACGAGCAGTACTTC. This encodes CASSPVGGVRGNSYEQYF. The V call is TRBV5-1, the J call TRBJ2-7; TRBD2 matches at 7 bases. Germline assignment: CDR1 SGHRS and CDR2 YFSETQ. The CDR3 is 18 residues long. After removal of 4 bases from V and 0 bases from J, the junction contained 16 bases not matched to a gene.